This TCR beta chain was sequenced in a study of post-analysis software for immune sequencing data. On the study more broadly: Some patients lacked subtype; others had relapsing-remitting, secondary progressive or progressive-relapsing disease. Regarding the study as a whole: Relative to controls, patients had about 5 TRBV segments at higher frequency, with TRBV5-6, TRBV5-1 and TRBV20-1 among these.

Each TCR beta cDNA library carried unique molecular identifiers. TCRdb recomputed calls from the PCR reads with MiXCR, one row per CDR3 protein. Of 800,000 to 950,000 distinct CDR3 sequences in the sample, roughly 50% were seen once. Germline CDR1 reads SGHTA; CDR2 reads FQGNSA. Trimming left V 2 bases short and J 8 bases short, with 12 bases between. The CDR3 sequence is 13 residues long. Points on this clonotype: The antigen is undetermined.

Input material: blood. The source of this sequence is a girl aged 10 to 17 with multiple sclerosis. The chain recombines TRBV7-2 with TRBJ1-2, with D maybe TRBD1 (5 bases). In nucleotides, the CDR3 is TGTGCCAGCAGCTTAACGCTCGGGGGGGGCTACACCTTC. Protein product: CASSLTLGGGYTF. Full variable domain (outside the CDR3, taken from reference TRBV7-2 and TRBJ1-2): GAGVSQSPSNKVTEKGKDVELRCDPISGHTALYWYRQSLGQGLEFLIYFQGNSAPDKSGLPSDRFSAERTGGSVSTLTIQRTQQEDSAVYLCASSLTLGGGYTFGSGTRLTVV.